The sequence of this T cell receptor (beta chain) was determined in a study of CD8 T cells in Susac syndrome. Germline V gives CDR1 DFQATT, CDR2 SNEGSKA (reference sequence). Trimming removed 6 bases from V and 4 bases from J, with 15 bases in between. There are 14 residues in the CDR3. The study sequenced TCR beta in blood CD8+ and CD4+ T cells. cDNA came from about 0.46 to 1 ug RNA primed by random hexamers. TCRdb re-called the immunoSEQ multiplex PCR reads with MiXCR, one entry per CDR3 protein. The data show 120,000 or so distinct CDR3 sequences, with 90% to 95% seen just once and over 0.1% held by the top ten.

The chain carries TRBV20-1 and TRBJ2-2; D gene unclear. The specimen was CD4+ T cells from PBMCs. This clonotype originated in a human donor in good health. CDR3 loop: CSAPSGSSTGELFF. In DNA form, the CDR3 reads TGCAGTGCCCCGAGTGGGTCAAGCACCGGGGAGCTGTTTTTT.